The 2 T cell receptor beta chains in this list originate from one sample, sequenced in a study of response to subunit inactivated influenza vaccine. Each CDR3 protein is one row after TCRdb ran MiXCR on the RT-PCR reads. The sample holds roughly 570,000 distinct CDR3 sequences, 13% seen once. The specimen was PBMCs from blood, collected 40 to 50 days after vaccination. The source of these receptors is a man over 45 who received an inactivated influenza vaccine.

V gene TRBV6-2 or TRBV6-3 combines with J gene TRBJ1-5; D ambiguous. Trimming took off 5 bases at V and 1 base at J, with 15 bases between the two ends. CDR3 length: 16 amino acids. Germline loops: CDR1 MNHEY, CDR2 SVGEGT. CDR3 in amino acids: CASSRPPGGSNQPQHF. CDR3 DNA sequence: TGTGCCAGCAGTCGCCCGCCCGGCGGGAGCAATCAGCCCCAGCATTTT.

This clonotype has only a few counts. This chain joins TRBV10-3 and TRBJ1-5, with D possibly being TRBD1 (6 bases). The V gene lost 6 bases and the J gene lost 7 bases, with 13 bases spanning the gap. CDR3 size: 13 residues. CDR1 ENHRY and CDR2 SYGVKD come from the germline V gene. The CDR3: CAIRSGVGQPQHF. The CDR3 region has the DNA TGTGCCATCAGATCAGGGGTAGGGCAGCCCCAGCATTTT.